Each of the 9 T cell receptor beta chains below was sequenced from the same sample in a study of CD8 T cells in ankylosing spondylitis. MiXCR, applied by TCRdb to the 5' RACE reads, yields one record per CDR3 protein. The sample holds about 15,000 distinct CDR3 sequences, 2.8% seen once. The sample comprised blood, either unsorted or a sorted T cell fraction (not recorded which). These receptors all come from a male donor with ankylosing spondylitis or in good health (not recorded which).

This clonotype appeared many times. V usage is TRBV9 and J usage is TRBJ1-3; possible D gene TRBD1, 6 bases. CDR1 and CDR2 from the germline V gene are SGDLS and YYNGEE. V lost 0 bases, J lost 2 bases, and 15 bases lay in between. This CDR3 has 17 amino acids. The CDR3 DNA sequence: TGTGCCAGCAGCGTAGGGACAGCCGAACGTCCTGGAAACACCATATATTTT. Translation gives CASSVGTAERPGNTIYF.

This clonotype is judged medium-sized. This chain links TRBV9 with TRBJ2-7; TRBD1 matches at 7 bases. J was trimmed by 12 bases and V by 3 bases; bases with no gene match: 9. Germline loops: CDR1 SGDLS, CDR2 YYNGEE. This CDR3 comprises 12 residues. The CDR3 DNA reads TGTGCCAGCAGCGCCGGGGAAGGGGGCCTGTACTTC. Residues: CASSAGEGGLYF.

This clonotype was observed at least ten times. The chain links TRBV9 to TRBJ2-3; possibly TRBD1 or TRBD2 for D (6 bases each). The CDR3 has 12 amino acids. Trimming removed 4 bases from V and 5 bases from J, with 8 bases in between. Looked up from germline, CDR1 is SGDLS and CDR2 is YYNGEE. In nucleotides, the CDR3 is TGTGCCAGCAGCAAGGGGGGAGATACGCAGTATTTT. Protein sequence: CASSKGGDTQYF.

This clonotype was recorded at least ten times. This chain uses TRBV9 with TRBJ2-5; TRBD2 matches at 12 bases. The CDR3 has 18 amino acids. Germline-derived CDR1 and CDR2 are SGDLS and YYNGEE. Unmatched junction bases numbered 12, after V lost 1 base and J lost 5 bases. CDR3 coding DNA: TGTGCCAGCAGCGTAACTAGCGGGGGGCCCCAAGGGGGCGAGACCCAGTACTTC. It codes for CASSVTSGGPQGGETQYF.

This clonotype was detected many times. This chain joins TRBV9 and TRBJ2-1; TRBD1 is a possible D gene (7 bases). The CDR3 spans 16 residues. Trimming removed 4 bases from V and 4 bases from J, with 18 bases in between. CDR1 is SGDLS and CDR2 is YYNGEE in the germline V gene. For the CDR3, the DNA is TGTGCCAGCAGCTCTGTCTCAGGGGGGTCATACAATGAGCAGTTCTTC. Encoded protein: CASSSVSGGSYNEQFF.

By proportion, this clonotype is medium-sized. The chain combines TRBV9 with TRBJ1-5; 10 bases fit TRBD1. This CDR3 contains 14 residues. Germline-derived CDR1 and CDR2 are SGDLS and YYNGEE. V was clipped by 4 bases and J by 9 bases; unmatched bases: 7. The CDR3 loop is CASSLTRDRGPQHF. CDR3 coding DNA: TGTGCCAGCAGCCTCACCCGGGACAGGGGGCCCCAGCATTTT. Variable domain in full (rest from reference TRBV9 and TRBJ1-5): DSGVTQTPKHLITATGQRVTLRCSPRSGDLSVYWYQQSLDQGLQFLIQYYNGEERAKGNILERFSAQQFPDLHSELNLSSLELGDSALYFCASSLTRDRGPQHFGDGTRLSIL.

This clonotype was picked up many times. This sequence joins TRBV9 and TRBJ2-7, with 13 bases lining up with TRBD2. The V segment lost 0 bases and the J segment 3 bases; nucleotides outside the gene matches: 3. Germline V lookup: CDR1 SGDLS, CDR2 YYNGEE. There are 16 residues in the CDR3. The CDR3 spells CASSVGLAGGSYEQYF. The CDR3 region has the DNA TGTGCCAGCAGCGTAGGACTAGCGGGAGGAAGCTACGAGCAGTACTTC.

This clonotype was picked up many times. The chain couples TRBV9 to TRBJ1-2; unclear D gene. The germline gives CDR1 SGDLS, CDR2 YYNGEE. V was clipped by 4 bases and J by 2 bases, with 15 bases between them. The CDR3 spans 15 residues. The CDR3 here is CASSMEANANYGYTF. The CDR3 DNA sequence: TGTGCCAGCAGCATGGAAGCCAACGCAAACTATGGCTACACCTTC.

In its sample, this clonotype was seen many times. This chain uses TRBV9 with TRBJ2-1; 7 bases are a match to TRBD2. This CDR3 comprises 13 residues. Germline V gene data show CDR1 as SGDLS and CDR2 as YYNGEE. The V and J ends lost 4 bases and 9 bases, in that order; junction bases with no gene match: 7. Written as DNA, the CDR3 is TGTGCCAGCAGCCAAGGGACTAAGGGTGAGCAGTTCTTC. Amino acid sequence: CASSQGTKGEQFF.